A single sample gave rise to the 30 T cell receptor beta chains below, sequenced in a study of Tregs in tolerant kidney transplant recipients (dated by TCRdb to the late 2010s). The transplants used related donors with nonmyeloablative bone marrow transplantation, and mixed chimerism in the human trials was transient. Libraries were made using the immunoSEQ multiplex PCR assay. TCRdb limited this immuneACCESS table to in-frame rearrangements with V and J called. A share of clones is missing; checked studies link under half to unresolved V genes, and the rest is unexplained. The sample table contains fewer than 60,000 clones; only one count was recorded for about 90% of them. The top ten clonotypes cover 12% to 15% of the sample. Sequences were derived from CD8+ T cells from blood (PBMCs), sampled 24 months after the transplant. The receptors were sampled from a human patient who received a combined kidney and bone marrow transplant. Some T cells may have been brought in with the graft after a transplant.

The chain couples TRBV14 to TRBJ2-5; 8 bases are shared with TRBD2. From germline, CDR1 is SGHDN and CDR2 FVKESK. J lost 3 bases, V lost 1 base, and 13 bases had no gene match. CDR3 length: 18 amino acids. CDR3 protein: CASSQVWTSLMYKETQYF. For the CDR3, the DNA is TGTGCCAGCAGCCAAGTCTGGACTAGCTTGATGTACAAAGAGACCCAGTACTTC.

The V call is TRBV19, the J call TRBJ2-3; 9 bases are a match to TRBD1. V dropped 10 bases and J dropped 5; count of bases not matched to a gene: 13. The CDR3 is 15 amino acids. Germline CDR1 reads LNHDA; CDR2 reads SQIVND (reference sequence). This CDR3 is CATLPGTGRLDTQYF. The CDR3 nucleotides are TGTGCCACCCTACCGGGGACAGGGAGACTAGATACGCAGTATTTT.

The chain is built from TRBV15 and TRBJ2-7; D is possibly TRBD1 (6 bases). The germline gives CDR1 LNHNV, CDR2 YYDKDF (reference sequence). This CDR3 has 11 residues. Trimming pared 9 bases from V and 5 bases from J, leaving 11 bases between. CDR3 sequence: CATGWGHEQYF. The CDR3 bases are TGTGCCACGGGGTGGGGGCACGAGCAGTACTTC. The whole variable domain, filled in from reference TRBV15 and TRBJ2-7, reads DAMVIQNPRYQVTQFGKPVTLSCSQTLNHNVMYWYQQKSSQAPKLLFHYYDKDFNNEADTPDNFQSRRPNTSFCFLDIRSPGLGDTAMYLCATGWGHEQYFGPGTRLTVT.

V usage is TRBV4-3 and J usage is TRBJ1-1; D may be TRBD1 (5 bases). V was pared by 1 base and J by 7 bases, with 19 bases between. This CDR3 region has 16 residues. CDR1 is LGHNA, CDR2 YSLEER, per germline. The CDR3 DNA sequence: TGCGCCAGCAGCCAAGCCCGAGACAGCCTCATCGATGAAGCTTTCTTT. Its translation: CASSQARDSLIDEAFF.

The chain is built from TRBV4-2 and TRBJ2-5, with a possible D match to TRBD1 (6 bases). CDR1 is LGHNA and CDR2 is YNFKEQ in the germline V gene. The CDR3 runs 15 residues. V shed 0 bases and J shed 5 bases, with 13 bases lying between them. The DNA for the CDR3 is TGTGCCAGCAGCCAAGAGGGGCCAGGGGTGGAGACCCAGTACTTC. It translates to CASSQEGPGVETQYF.

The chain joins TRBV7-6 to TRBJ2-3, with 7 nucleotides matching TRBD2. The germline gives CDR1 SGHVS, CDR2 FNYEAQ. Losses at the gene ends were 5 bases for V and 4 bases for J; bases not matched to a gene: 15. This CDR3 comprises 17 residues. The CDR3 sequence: CASSLYSAGVRADTQYF. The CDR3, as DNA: TGTGCCAGCAGCCTATACAGTGCGGGGGTCAGGGCAGATACGCAGTATTTT. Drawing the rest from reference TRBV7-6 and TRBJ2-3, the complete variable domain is GAGVSQSPRYKVTKRGQDVALRCDPISGHVSLYWYRQALGQGPEFLTYFNYEAQQDKSGLPNDRFSAERPEGSISTLTIQRTEQRDSAMYRCASSLYSAGVRADTQYFGPGTRLTVL.

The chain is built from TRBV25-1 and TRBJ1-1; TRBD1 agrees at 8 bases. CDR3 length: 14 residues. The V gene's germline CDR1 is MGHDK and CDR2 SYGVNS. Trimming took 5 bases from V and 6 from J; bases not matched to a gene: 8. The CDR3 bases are TGTGCCAGCAGTTATCCAGGGGGCAACCCTGAAGCTTTCTTT. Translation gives CASSYPGGNPEAFF.

The CDR3 DNA reads as TGTGCCAGCAGCGTAGCGCCAGGGCCCTACGAGCAGTACTTC. Translation gives CASSVAPGPYEQYF. The chain links TRBV9 to TRBJ2-7; a possible D gene is TRBD1 (5 bases). Germline V gene sequence: CDR1 SGDLS, CDR2 YYNGEE. The CDR3 sequence is 14 residues long. Trimming shortened V by 0 bases and J by 2 bases, and 9 bases separated the two germline ends.

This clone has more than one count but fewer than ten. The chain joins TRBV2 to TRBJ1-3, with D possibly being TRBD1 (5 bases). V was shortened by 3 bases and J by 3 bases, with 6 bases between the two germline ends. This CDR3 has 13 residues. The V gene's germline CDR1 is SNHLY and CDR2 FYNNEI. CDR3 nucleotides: TGTGCCAGCAGTGAGGGGCTTGGAAACACCATATATTTT. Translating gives CASSEGLGNTIYF.

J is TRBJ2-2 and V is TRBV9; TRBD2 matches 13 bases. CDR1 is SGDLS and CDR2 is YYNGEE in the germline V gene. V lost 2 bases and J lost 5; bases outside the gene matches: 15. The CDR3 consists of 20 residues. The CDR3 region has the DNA TGTGCCAGCAGCGTTCGGACTAGCGGGGGCCTCTCGAGTGGGACCGGGGAGCTGTTTTTT. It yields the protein CASSVRTSGGLSSGTGELFF. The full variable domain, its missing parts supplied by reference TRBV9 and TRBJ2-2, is DSGVTQTPKHLITATGQRVTLRCSPRSGDLSVYWYQQSLDQGLQFLIQYYNGEERAKGNILERFSAQQFPDLHSELNLSSLELGDSALYFCASSVRTSGGLSSGTGELFFGEGSRLTVL.

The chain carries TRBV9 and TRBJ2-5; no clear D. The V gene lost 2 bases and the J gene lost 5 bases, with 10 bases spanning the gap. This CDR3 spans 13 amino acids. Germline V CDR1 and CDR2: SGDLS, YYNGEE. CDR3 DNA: TGTGCCAGCAGCGTCCCCCCTTTTGAGACCCAGTACTTC. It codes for CASSVPPFETQYF. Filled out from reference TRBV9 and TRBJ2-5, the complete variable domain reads DSGVTQTPKHLITATGQRVTLRCSPRSGDLSVYWYQQSLDQGLQFLIQYYNGEERAKGNILERFSAQQFPDLHSELNLSSLELGDSALYFCASSVPPFETQYFGPGTRLLVL.

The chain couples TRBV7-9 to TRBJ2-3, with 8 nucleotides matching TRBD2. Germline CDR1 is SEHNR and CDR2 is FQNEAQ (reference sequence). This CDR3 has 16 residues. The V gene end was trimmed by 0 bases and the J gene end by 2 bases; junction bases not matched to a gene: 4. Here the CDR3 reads CASSLASGGPTDTQYF. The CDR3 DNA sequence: TGTGCCAGCAGCTTAGCGTCGGGGGGGCCCACAGATACGCAGTATTTT. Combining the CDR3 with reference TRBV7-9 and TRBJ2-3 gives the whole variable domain DTGVSQNPRHKITKRGQNVTFRCDPISEHNRLYWYRQTLGQGPEFLTYFQNEAQLEKSRLLSDRFSAERPKGSFSTLEIQRTEQGDSAMYLCASSLASGGPTDTQYFGPGTRLTVL.

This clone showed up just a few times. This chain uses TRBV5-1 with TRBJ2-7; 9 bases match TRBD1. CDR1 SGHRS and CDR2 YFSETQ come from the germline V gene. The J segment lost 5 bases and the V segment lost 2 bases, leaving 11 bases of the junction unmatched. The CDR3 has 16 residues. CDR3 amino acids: CASSFISGQGGHEQYF. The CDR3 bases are TGCGCCAGCAGCTTTATATCGGGACAGGGAGGTCACGAGCAGTACTTC. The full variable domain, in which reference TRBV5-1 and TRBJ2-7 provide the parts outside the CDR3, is KAGVTQTPRYLIKTRGQQVTLSCSPISGHRSVSWYQQTPGQGLQFLFEYFSETQRNKGNFPGRFSGRQFSNSRSEMNVSTLELGDSALYLCASSFISGQGGHEQYFGPGTRLTVT.

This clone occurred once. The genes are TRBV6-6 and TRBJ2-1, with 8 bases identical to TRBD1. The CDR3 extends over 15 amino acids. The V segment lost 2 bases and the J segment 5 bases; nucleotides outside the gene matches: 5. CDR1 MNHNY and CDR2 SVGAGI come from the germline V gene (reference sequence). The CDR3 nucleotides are TGTGCCAGCAGTTACGGACAGGGTCGCGACAATGAGCAGTTCTTC. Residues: CASSYGQGRDNEQFF.

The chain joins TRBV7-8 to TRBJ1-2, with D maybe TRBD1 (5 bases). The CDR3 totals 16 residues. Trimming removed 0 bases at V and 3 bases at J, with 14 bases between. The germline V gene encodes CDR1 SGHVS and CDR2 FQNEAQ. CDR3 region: CASSLALGGRDYGYTF. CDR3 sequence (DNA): TGTGCCAGCAGCTTAGCGCTTGGTGGCAGGGACTATGGCTACACCTTC.

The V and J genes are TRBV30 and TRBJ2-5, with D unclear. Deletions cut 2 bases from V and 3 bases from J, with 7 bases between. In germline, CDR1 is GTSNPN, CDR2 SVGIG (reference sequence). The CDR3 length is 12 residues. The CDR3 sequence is CAWSLDEETQYF. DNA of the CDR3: TGTGCCTGGAGTTTAGATGAAGAGACCCAGTACTTC.

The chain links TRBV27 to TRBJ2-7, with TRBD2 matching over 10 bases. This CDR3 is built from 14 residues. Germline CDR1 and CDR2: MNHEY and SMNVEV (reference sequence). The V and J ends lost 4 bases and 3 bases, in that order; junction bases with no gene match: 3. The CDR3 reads CASSSIAGGYEQYF. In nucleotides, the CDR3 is TGTGCCAGCAGTTCCATAGCGGGAGGCTACGAGCAGTACTTC.

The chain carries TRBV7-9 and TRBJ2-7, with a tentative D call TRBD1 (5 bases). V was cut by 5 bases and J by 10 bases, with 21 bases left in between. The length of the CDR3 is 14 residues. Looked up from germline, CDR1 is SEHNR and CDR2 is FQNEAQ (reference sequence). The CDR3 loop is CASSPTYLDSRQYF. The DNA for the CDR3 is TGTGCCAGCAGCCCCACGTACCTCGACAGCAGACAGTACTTC.

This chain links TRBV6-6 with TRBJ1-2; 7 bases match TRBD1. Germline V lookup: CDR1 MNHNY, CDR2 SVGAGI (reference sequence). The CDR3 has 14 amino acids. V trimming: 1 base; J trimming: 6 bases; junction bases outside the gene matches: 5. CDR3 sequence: CASSYWEGGNGYTF. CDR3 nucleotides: TGTGCCAGCAGTTACTGGGAAGGGGGCAATGGCTACACCTTC.

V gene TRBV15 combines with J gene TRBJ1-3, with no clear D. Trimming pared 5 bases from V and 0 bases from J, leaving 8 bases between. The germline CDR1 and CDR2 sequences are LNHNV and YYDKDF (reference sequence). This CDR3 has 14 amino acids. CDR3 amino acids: CATSGRSSGNTIYF. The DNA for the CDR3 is TGTGCCACCAGCGGGAGGAGCTCTGGAAACACCATATATTTT.

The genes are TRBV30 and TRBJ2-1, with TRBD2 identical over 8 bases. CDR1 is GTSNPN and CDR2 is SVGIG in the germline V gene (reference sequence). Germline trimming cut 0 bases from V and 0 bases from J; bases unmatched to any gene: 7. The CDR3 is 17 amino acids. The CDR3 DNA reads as TGTGCCTGGAGTGTATTAGCGGGATTAAGCTCCTACAATGAGCAGTTCTTC. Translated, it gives CAWSVLAGLSSYNEQFF.

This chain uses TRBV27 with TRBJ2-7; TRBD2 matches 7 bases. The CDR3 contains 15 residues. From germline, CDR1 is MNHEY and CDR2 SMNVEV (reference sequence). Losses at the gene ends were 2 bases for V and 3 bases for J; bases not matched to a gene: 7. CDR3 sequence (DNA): TGTGCCAGCAGTTTAGGGGGGGAAGGGGTCTACGAGCAGTACTTC. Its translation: CASSLGGEGVYEQYF.

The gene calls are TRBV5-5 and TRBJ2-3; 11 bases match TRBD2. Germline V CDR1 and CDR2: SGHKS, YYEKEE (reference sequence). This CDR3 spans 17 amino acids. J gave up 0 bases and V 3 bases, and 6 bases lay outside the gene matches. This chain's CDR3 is CASSSRLAGTSTDTQYF. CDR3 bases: TGTGCCAGCAGCTCTCGACTAGCGGGGACTAGCACAGATACGCAGTATTTT.

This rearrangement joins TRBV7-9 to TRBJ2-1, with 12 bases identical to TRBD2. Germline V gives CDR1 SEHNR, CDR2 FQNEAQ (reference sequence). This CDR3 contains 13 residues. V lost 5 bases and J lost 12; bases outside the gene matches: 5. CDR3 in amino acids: CASSGTSGSGQFF. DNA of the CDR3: TGTGCCAGCAGCGGGACTAGCGGGTCGGGGCAGTTCTTC. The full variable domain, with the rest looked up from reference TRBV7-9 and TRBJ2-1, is DTGVSQNPRHKITKRGQNVTFRCDPISEHNRLYWYRQTLGQGPEFLTYFQNEAQLEKSRLLSDRFSAERPKGSFSTLEIQRTEQGDSAMYLCASSGTSGSGQFFGPGTRLTVL.

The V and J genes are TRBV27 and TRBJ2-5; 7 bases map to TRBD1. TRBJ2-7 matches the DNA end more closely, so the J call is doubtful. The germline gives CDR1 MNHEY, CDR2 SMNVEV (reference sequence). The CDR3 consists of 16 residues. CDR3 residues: CASSSSAGTVTYEQYF. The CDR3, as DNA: TGTGCCAGCAGTTCTTCCGCCGGGACAGTTACCTACGAGCAGTACTTC.

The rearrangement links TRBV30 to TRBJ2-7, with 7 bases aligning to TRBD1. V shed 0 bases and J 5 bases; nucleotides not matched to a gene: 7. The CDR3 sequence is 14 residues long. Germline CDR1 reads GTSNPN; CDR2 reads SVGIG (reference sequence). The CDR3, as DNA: TGTGCCTGGAGTGTTTTACAGGGGTGGAACGAGCAGTACTTC. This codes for CAWSVLQGWNEQYF.

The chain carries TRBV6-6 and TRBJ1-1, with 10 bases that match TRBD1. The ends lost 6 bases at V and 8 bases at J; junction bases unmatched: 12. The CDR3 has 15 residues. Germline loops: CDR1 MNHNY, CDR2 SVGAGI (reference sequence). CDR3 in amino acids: CASSHPGQGIPEAFF. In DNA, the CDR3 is TGTGCCAGCAGCCACCCGGGACAGGGGATTCCGGAAGCTTTCTTT.

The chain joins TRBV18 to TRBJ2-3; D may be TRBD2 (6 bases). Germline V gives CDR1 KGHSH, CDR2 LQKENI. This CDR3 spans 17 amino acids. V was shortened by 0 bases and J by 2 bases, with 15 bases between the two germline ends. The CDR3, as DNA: TGTGCCAGCTCACCACCGAGGGCGGGGTCCTCCACAGATACGCAGTATTTT. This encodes CASSPPRAGSSTDTQYF. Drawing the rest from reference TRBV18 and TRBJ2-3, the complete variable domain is NAGVMQNPRHLVRRRGQEARLRCSPMKGHSHVYWYRQLPEEGLKFMVYLQKENIIDESGMPKERFSAEFPKEGPSILRIQQVVRGDSAAYFCASSPPRAGSSTDTQYFGPGTRLTVL.

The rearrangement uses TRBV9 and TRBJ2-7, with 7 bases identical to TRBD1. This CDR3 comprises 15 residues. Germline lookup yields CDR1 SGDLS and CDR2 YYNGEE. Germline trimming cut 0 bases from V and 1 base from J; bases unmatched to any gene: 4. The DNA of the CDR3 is TGTGCCAGCAGCGTAGAAACAGGGGCATCCTACGAGCAGTACTTC. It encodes CASSVETGASYEQYF.

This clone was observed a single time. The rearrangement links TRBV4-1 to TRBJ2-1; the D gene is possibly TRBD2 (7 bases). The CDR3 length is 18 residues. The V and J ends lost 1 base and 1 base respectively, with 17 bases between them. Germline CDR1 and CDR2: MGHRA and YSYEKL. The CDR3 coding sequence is TGCGCCAGCAGCCAAGGGAGGGGGGGAGTGGCATCCTACAATGAGCAGTTCTTC. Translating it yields CASSQGRGGVASYNEQFF.